The 5 T cell receptor beta chains in this list originate from one sample, sequenced in a study of T cell responses to AZD1222 COVID-19 vaccine. Only in-frame clones appear in the TCRdb table, and some are missing; sequencing was by immunoSEQ multiplex PCR. This sample carries about 130,000 clones, more than 85% of them seen once, and the ten largest clones take over 2.5%. This specimen was peripheral blood, taken on day 0 of AZD1222 vaccination. The receptors were gathered from an adult in good health.

V is TRBV4-2 and J is TRBJ2-2, with D unresolved. The CDR3 loop spans 15 amino acids. V lost 1 base and J 0 bases, leaving 6 bases between the germline ends. CDR1 LGHNA and CDR2 YNFKEQ come from the germline V gene. This chain's CDR3 is CASSQGQANTGELFF. The CDR3 DNA is TGTGCCAGCAGCCAAGGCCAGGCGAACACCGGGGAGCTGTTTTTT.

This clone was picked up a small number of times. This chain joins TRBV19 and TRBJ2-1, with D possibly being TRBD1 (6 bases). Trimming removed 4 bases from V and 8 bases from J, with 15 bases in between. Per germline, CDR1 LNHDA and CDR2 SQIVND (reference sequence). This CDR3 region has 14 residues. CDR3 residues: CASSKQGVGYEQFF. CDR3 DNA sequence: TGTGCCAGTAGTAAACAGGGTGTTGGATATGAGCAGTTCTTC.

J is TRBJ1-1 and V is TRBV29-1, with 9 bases that match TRBD1. CDR1 and CDR2 (germline): SQVTM, ANQGSEA. Unmatched junction bases numbered 8, after V lost 8 bases and J lost 4 bases. CDR3 length: 13 residues. The CDR3 coding sequence is TGCAGCACAGGTGGGACAGGGACCACTGAAGCTTTCTTT. Its protein product is CSTGGTGTTEAFF.

This chain joins TRBV6-5 and TRBJ2-7; 9 positions agree with TRBD1. V was clipped by 6 bases and J by 3 bases; unmatched bases: 6. The CDR3 loop spans 14 amino acids. Germline V lookup: CDR1 MNHEY, CDR2 SVGAGI. The DNA of the CDR3 is TGTGCCAGCAGGGGGACAGGGAGGCTCTACGAGCAGTACTTC. Translation gives CASRGTGRLYEQYF.

The CDR3 DNA sequence: TGTGCCAGCTCACCAGAAGAGACAGGGATCAGCGATACGCAGTATTTT. Its protein product is CASSPEETGISDTQYF. The gene calls are TRBV18 and TRBJ2-3; 7 nucleotides match TRBD1. The germline V gene has CDR1 KGHSH and CDR2 LQKENI. The trim removed 2 bases at V and 6 bases at J, leaving 11 bases unmatched. CDR3 length: 16 residues.